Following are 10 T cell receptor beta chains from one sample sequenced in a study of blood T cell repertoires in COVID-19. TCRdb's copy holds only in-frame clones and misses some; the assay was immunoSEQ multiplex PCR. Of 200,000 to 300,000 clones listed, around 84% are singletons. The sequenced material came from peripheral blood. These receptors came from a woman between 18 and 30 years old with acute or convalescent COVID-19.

CDR3 in DNA: TGTGCCAGCAGCCACTGGGACAGGGGGCGGCCTGATGGCTACACCTTC. Encoded protein: CASSHWDRGRPDGYTF. The V gene is TRBV3-1 (or the pseudogene TRBV3-2), the J gene TRBJ1-2; 12 nucleotides match TRBD1. V shed 3 bases and J 6 bases; nucleotides not matched to a gene: 8. The CDR3 is 16 amino acids. Per germline, CDR1 LGHDT and CDR2 YNNKEL (reference sequence).

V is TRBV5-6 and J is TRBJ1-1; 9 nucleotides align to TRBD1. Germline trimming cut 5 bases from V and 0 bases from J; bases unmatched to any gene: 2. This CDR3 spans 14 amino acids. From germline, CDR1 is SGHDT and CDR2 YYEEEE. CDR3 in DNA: TGTGCCAGCAGGGGGACAGGGTTGAACACTGAAGCTTTCTTT. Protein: CASRGTGLNTEAFF.

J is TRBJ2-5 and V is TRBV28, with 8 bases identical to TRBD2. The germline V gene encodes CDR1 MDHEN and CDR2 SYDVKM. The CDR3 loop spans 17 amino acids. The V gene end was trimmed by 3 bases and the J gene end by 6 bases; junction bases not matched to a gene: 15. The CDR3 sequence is CASSFKPRGGVSKTQYF. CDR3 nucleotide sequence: TGTGCCAGCAGTTTTAAACCCCGGGGGGGTGTTTCAAAGACCCAGTACTTC.

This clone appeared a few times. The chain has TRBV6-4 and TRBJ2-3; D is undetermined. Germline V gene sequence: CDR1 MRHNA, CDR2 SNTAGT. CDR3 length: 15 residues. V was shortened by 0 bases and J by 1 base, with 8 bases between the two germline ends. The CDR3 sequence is CASSDSVLGTDTQYF. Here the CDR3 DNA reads TGTGCCAGCAGTGACTCGGTCCTAGGCACAGATACGCAGTATTTT.

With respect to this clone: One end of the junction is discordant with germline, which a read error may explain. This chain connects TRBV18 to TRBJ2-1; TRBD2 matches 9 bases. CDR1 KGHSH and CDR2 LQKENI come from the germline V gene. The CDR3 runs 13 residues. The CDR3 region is CASSPGTSFEKFF. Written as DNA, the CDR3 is TGTGCCAGCTCACCCGGGACTAGCTTTGAGAAGTTCTTC.

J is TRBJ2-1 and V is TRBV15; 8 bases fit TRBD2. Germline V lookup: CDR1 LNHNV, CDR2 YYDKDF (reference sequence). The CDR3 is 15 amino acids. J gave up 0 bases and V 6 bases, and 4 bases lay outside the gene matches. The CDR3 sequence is CATRASGLSYNEQFF. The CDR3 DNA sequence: TGTGCCACCAGAGCTAGCGGGCTCTCCTACAATGAGCAGTTCTTC. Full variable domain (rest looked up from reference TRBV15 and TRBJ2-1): DAMVIQNPRYQVTQFGKPVTLSCSQTLNHNVMYWYQQKSSQAPKLLFHYYDKDFNNEADTPDNFQSRRPNTSFCFLDIRSPGLGDTAMYLCATRASGLSYNEQFFGPGTRLTVL.

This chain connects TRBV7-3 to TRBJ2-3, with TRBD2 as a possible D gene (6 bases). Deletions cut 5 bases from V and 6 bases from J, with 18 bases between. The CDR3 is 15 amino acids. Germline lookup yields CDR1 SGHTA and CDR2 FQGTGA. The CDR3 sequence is CASSPAGSRADTQYF. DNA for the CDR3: TGTGCCAGCAGCCCTGCCGGGAGTAGGGCGGATACGCAGTATTTT.

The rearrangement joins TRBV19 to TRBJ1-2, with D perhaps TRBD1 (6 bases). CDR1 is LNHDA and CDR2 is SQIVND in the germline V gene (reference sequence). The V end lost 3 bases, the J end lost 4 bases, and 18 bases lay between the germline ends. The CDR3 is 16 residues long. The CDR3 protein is CASSMLVGGAGYGYTF. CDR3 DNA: TGTGCCAGTAGTATGCTGGTCGGGGGGGCAGGCTATGGCTACACCTTC.

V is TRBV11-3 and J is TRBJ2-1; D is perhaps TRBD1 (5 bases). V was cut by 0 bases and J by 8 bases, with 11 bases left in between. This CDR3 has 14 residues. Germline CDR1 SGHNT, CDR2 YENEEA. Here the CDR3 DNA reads TGTGCCAGCAGCTTAGAGCAGGGCCCGTATGAGCAGTTCTTC. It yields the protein CASSLEQGPYEQFF.

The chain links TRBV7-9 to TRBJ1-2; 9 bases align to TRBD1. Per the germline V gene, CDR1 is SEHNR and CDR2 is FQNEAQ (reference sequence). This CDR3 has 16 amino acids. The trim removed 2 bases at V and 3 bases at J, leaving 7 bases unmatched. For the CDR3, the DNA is TGTGCCAGCAGCTTACCGAGGACAGGGGTGGACTATGGCTACACCTTC. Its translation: CASSLPRTGVDYGYTF.